This T cell receptor beta chain was recovered during a study of cytomegalovirus exposure and HLA in healthy donors. General study findings and limits: With high specificity and sensitivity, the classifier reportedly diagnosed cytomegalovirus status. Cytomegalovirus-associated TCR beta chains were listed, numbering more than 150.

The junction had 5 bases not matched to a gene; V was cut back by 0 bases and J by 1 base. This CDR3 is 17 amino acids long. Germline V CDR1 and CDR2: SGDLS, YYNGEE. Data came from immunoSEQ multiplex PCR; TCRdb stores just in-frame clones and leaves some out. The data show around 230,000 clones, with around 87% seen just once and around 1.3% held by the top ten. To note about this clone: Its antigen is still unknown.

The V gene is TRBV9, the J gene TRBJ2-2, with 8 bases fitting TRBD1. Sequenced: PBMCs. This clonotype was obtained from a woman under 40 in good health and CMV-seropositive. The CDR3 DNA sequence: TGTGCCAGCAGCGTAGGACAGGGGACAGTGAACACCGGGGAGCTGTTTTTT. Its protein is CASSVGQGTVNTGELFF.